The clone carrying this TCR beta chain was recorded a few times. The antigen remains undetermined. This sample is drawn from a study of blood T cells in healthy people across ages. Study-wide results and caveats: The study regarded diversity estimates from one million T cells as underestimates. Strong correlation was found linking TCR beta diversity to naive T cell percentage. In long-lived donors, naive CD4+ cell counts and diversity exceeded those of aged donors.

The CDR3 contains 18 residues. Germline V CDR1 and CDR2: MDHEN, SYDVKM. V lost 5 bases and J lost 2; bases outside the gene matches: 13. There were at least 6 micrograms of total RNA extracted from every sample. Using a J-beta primer mix together with a sample-barcoded 5' primer, a second PCR was run for roughly 7 to 12 cycles. A single record per CDR3 protein comes from TCRdb applying MiXCR to the 5' RACE reads. Here the sample spans 1 million or so distinct CDR3 sequences, 40% to 50% being singletons. This TCR was sampled from a woman aged 55 to 70 in good health. This chain joins TRBV28 and TRBJ2-5; 11 nucleotides align to TRBD2. The sequencing sample was made of blood. Here the CDR3 DNA reads TGTGCCAGCAGTCTATTACCGGGACTAGCGGTACTTCAAGAGACCCAGTACTTC. This translates into CASSLLPGLAVLQETQYF.